This TCR beta chain was identified in a study of cytomegalovirus exposure and HLA in healthy donors. About the research overall: The roughly 120 million unique TCR beta sequences, from approximately 170 million T cells, were found by an earlier analysis. Whole-study results and caveats: Roughly uniform sequencing depth across donors was assumed, possibly incorrectly. Researchers reported in a later analysis that common viral pathogens appeared linked to several top clusters.

Regarding this clone: Its antigen remains unidentified.

Trimming removed 5 bases at V and 1 base at J, with 12 bases between. Germline V CDR1 and CDR2: SQVTM, ANQGSEA. The CDR3 runs 14 residues. The PCR used 60 Vbeta and 13 Jbeta primers. Here immunoSEQ multiplex PCR was the method, and the copy in TCRdb shows in-frame clones only, minus some. The table records around 130,000 clones, approximately 78% of them present only once. The genes are TRBV29-1 and TRBJ1-5, with a tentative D call TRBD1 (5 bases). The sequence derives from a human donor in good health. Sequencing was carried out using PBMCs. As DNA, the CDR3 is TGCAGCGTTACCGGGGGGGGAAGCAATCAGCCCCAGCATTTT. Translating gives CSVTGGGSNQPQHF.